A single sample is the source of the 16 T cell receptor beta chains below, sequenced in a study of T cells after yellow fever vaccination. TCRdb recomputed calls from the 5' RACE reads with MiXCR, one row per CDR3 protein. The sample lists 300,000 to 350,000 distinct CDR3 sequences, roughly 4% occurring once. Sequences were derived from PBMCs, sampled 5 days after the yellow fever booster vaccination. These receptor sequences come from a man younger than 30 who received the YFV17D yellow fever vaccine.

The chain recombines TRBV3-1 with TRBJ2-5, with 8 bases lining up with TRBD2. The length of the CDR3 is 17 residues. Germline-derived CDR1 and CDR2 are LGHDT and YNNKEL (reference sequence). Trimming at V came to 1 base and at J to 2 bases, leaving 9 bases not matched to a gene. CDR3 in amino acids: CASSQGIDPGGQETQYF. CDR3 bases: TGTGCCAGCAGCCAAGGGATTGACCCGGGGGGGCAAGAGACCCAGTACTTC.

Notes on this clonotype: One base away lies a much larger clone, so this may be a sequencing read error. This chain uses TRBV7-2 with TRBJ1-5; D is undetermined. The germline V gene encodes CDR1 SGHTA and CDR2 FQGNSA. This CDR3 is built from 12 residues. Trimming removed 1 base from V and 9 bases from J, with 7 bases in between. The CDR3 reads CASSLGVGPQHF. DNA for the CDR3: TGTGCCAGCAGCTTAGGTGTGGGGCCCCAGCATTTT.

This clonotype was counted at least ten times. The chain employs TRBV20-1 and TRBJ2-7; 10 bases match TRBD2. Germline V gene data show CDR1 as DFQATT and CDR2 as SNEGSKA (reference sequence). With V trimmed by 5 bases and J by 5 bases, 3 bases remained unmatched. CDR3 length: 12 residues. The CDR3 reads CSAPLAGDEQYF. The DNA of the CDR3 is TGCAGTGCTCCTCTAGCGGGGGACGAGCAGTACTTC.

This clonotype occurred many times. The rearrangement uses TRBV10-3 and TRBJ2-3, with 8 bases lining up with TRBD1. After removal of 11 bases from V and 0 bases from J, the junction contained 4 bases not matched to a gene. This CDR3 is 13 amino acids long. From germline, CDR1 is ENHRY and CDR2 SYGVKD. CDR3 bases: TGTGCCTCTCGACAGGGGAGCACAGATACGCAGTATTTT. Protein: CASRQGSTDTQYF.

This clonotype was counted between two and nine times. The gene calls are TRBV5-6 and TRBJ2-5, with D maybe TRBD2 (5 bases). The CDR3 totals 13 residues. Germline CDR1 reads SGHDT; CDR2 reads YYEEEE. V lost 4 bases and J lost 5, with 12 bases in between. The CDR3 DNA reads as TGTGCCAGCAGCCGGACTTGGGCGGAGACCCAGTACTTC. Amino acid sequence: CASSRTWAETQYF.

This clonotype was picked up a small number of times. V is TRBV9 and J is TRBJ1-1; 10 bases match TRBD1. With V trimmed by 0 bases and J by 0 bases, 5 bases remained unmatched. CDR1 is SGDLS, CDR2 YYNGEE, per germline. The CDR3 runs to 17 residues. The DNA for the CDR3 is TGTGCCAGCAGCGTAGGGGGACAGGGGAAGATGAACACTGAAGCTTTCTTT. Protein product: CASSVGGQGKMNTEAFF.

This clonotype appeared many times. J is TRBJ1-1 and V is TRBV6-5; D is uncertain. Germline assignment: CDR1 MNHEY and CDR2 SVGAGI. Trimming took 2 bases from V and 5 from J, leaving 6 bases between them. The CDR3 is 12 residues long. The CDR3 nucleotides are TGTGCCAGCAGTTACGCGGGGACTGAAGCTTTCTTT. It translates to CASSYAGTEAFF.

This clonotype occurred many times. CDR3 sequence (DNA): TGTGCCAGCAGCTTAGGGAGGGCTAGCCTAAACAATGAGCAGTTCTTC. Encoded protein: CASSLGRASLNNEQFF. This sequence joins TRBV7-8 and TRBJ2-1, with D possibly TRBD2 on 6 matching bases. CDR3 length: 16 residues. Trimming took off 1 base at V and 5 bases at J, with 15 bases between the two ends. The germline V gene has CDR1 SGHVS and CDR2 FQNEAQ.

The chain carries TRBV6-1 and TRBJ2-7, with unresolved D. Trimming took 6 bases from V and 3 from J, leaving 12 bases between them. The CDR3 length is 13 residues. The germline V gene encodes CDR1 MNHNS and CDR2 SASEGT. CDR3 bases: TGTGCCAGCAGGAAAGAATACTTCTACGAGCAGTACGTC. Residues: CASRKEYFYEQYV.

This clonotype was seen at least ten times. The CDR3: CASSLGASPQETQYF. The CDR3 DNA reads as TGTGCCAGCAGCTTAGGGGCCTCACCCCAAGAGACCCAGTACTTC. The chain employs TRBV7-7 and TRBJ2-5; D is unresolved. Trimming stripped 1 base from V and 1 base from J, with 10 bases between. The germline CDR1 and CDR2 sequences are SSHAT and FNYEAQ (reference sequence). The CDR3 has 15 residues.

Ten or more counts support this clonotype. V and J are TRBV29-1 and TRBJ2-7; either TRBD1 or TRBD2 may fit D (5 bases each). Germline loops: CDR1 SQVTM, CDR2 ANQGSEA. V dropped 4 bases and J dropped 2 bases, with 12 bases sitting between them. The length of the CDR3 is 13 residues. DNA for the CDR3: TGCAGCGTTGGAGAGACGGGACCCTACGAGCAGTACTTC. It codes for CSVGETGPYEQYF.

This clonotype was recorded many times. The CDR3 here is CASSSLTGSGEQYV. DNA for the CDR3: TGTGCCAGCAGCTCCTTGACAGGGTCAGGGGAGCAGTACGTC. This chain connects TRBV7-9 to TRBJ2-7; 7 bases are a match to TRBD1. This CDR3 region has 14 residues. Germline V gene lookup returns CDR1 SEHNR and CDR2 FQNEAQ (reference sequence). Trimming took 4 bases from V and 7 from J; bases not matched to a gene: 10.

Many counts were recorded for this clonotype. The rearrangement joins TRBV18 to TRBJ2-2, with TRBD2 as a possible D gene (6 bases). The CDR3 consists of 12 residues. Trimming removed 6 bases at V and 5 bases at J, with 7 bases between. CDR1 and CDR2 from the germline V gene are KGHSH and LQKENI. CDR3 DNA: TGTGCCAGCTCGGGAGGAACCGGGGAGCTGTTTTTT. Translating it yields CASSGGTGELFF.

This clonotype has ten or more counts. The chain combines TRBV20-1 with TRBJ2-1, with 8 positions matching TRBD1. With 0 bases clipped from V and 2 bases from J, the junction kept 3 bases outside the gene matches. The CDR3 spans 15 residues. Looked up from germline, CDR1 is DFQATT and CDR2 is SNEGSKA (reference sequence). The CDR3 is CSARDRQGPYNEQFF. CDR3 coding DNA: TGCAGTGCTAGAGATCGACAGGGGCCCTACAATGAGCAGTTCTTC.

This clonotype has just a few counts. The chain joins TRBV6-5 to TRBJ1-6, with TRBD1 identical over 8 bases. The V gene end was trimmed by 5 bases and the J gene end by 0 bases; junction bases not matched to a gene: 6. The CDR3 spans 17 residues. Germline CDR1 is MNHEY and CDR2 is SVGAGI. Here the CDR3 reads CASSRRDRSSYNSPLHF. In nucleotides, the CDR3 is TGTGCCAGCAGTCGACGGGACAGGAGCTCCTATAATTCACCCCTCCACTTT.

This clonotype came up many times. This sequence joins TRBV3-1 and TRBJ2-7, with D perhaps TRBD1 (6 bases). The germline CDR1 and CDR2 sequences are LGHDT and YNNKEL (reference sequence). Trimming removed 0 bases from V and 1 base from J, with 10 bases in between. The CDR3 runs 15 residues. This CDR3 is CASSQERQASYEQYF. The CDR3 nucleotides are TGTGCCAGCAGCCAAGAACGACAGGCTTCCTACGAGCAGTACTTC.